This TCR beta chain was obtained from a study of beta chain features in type 1 diabetes. This clone was observed a few times. Antigen specificity is unknown. Expressed TCRB transcripts were sequenced after all isolated RNA was converted to cDNA. Here immunoSEQ multiplex PCR was the method, and the copy in TCRdb shows in-frame clones only, minus some. Among around 180,000 clones, approximately 7.9% were seen once, and the ten largest hold approximately 0.54%. Germline V lookup: CDR1 LNHDA, CDR2 SQIVND (reference sequence). This CDR3 contains 15 residues. V lost 8 bases to trimming and J lost 2 bases, with 15 bases between them. Whole-study findings and limits: Among type 1 diabetes patients, VDJ junctions had fewer insertions and more deletions. The study found moderately but significantly shorter TCRB CDR3s in all four CD4+ subsets of Type 1 diabetes patients.

Sequencing was carried out using central memory CD4+ T cells from blood. The chain combines TRBV19 with TRBJ2-2; D might be TRBD1 (5 bases). The clonotype comes from a man younger than 35 with type 1 diabetes. The CDR3 region has the DNA TGTGCCAGTGGGGCCGGGCTACTTAACACCGGGGAGCTGTTTTTT. Protein product: CASGAGLLNTGELFF.